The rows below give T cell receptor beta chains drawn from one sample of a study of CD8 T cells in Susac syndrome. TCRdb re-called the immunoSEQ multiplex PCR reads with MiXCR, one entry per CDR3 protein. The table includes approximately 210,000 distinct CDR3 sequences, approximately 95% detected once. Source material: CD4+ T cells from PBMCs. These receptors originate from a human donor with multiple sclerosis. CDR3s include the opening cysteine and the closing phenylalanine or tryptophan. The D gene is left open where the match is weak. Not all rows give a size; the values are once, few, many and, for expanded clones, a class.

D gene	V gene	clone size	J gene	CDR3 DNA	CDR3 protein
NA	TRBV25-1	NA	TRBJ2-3	TGTGCCAGCAGTCTTCCAGGGGGGACAGATACGCAGTATTTT	CASSLPGGTDTQYF
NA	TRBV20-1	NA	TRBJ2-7	TGCAGTGCCCTTCCCCGTCGGCGCTCCTACGAGCAGTACTTC	CSALPRRRSYEQYF
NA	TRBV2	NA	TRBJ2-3	TGTGCCAGCAGTGTAACACCGCCGAGCACAGATACGCAGTATTTT	CASSVTPPSTDTQYF
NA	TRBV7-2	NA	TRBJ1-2	TGTGCCAGCAGCTTAACAGGATATGGCTACACCTTC	CASSLTGYGYTF
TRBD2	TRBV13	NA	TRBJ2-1	TGTGCCAGCAGCCTACGCAGGCTAGCGGGAAACAATGAGCAGTTCTTC	CASSLRRLAGNNEQFF
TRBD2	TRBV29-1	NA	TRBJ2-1	TGCAGCGTCACTAGCGGGGTCGTCGATGAGCAGTTCTTC	CSVTSGVVDEQFF
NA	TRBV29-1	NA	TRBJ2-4	TGCAGCGTTGTTACAGGGCTAGCCAAAAACATTCAGTACTTC	CSVVTGLAKNIQYF
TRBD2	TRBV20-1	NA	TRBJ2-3	TGCAGTGCTAGTGGTGCGTGGATGGCTAGCGGGAGCACAGATACGCAGTATTTT	CSASGAWMASGSTDTQYF
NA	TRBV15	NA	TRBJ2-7	TGTGCCACCAGCAGAGTTCGTGGGTCTTCGGCGGTCGAGCAGTACTTC	CATSRVRGSSAVEQYF
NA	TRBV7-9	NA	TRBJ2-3	TGTGCCAGCAGCTTAGGGGACGCAACAGATACGCAGTATTTT	CASSLGDATDTQYF
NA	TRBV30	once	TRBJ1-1	TGTGCCTGGAGTCCCAAGGGGACGGGGAACACTGAAGCTTTCTTT	CAWSPKGTGNTEAFF
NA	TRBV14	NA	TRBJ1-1	TGTGCCAGCAGCCAAGTGGTGACTGGAACTGAAGCTTTCTTT	CASSQVVTGTEAFF
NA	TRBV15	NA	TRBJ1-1	TGTGCCACCAGCAGAGATCGTTCGTCTGAAGCTTTCTTT	CATSRDRSSEAFF
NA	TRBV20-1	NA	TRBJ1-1	TGCAGTGCTATAAACAGGGTTCTAGCCACTGAAGCTTTCTTT	CSAINRVLATEAFF
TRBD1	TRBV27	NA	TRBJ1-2	TGTGCCAGCAGTCTCCTCTGGGACAGGGAGAACTATGGCTACACCTTC	CASSLLWDRENYGYTF
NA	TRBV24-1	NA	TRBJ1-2	TGTGCCACCAGTGATGGGTTTAACTATGGCTACACCTTC	CATSDGFNYGYTF
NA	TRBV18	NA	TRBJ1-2	TGTGCCAGCTCACCCCAAGGAGGGAGTGGACCCTATGGCTACACCTTC	CASSPQGGSGPYGYTF
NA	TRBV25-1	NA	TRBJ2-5	TGTGCCAGCAGGAGGGGCAGAAACCACCAAGAGACCCAGTACTTC	CASRRGRNHQETQYF
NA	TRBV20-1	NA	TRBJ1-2	TGCAGTGCTAGTTTGGGGGAGTCTTACGGCTACACCTTC	CSASLGESYGYTF
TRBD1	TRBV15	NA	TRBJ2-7	TGTGCCACCAGCAGAGATCGGGACAGTTCCTACGAGCAGTACTTC	CATSRDRDSSYEQYF
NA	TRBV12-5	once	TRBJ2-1	TGTGCTAGTGGAACGGGCTGGAATGAGCAGTTCTTC	CASGTGWNEQFF
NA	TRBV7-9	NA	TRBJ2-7	TGTGCCAGCAGCTTTTTGTCTTCGGGCTACGAGCAGTACTTC	CASSFLSSGYEQYF
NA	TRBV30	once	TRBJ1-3	TGTGCCTGGACTGGAAACACCATATATTTT	CAWTGNTIYF
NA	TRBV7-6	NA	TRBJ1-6	TGTGCCACAACAGCTGGTAATTCACCCCTCCACTTT	CATTAGNSPLHF
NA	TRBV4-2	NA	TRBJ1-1	TGTGCCAGCAGCCAACAGGGGACCGGGGCTTTCTTT	CASSQQGTGAFF
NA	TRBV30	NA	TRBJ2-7	TGTGCCTGGAGTACTGGGGGCGCGGGGGAGCAGTACTTC	CAWSTGGAGEQYF
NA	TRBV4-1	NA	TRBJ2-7	TGCGCCAGCAGCCAAGTACCCGGGACCGCCACCTACGAGCAGTACTTC	CASSQVPGTATYEQYF
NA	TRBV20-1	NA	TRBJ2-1	TGCAGTGCAGCCGACACCTACAATGAGCAGTTCTTC	CSAADTYNEQFF
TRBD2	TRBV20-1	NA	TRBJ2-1	TGCAGTGCTAGTGATCTCCGGACTAGCGGGAGTGATGAGCAGTTCTTC	CSASDLRTSGSDEQFF
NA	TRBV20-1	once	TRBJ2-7	TGCAGTGCGACGCCCCAGGGGGGTGAGCAGTACTTC	CSATPQGGEQYF
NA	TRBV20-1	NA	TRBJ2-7	TGCAGTGCTAGAGACCCGACTAGAAGTGCGTACGAGCAGTACTTC	CSARDPTRSAYEQYF
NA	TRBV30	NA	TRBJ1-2	TGTGCCCGATGGGGGCAAGGGATTCCGACCTATGGCTACACCTTC	CARWGQGIPTYGYTF
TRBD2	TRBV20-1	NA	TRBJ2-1	TGCACCCTGACTAGCGGGGACAATGAGCAGTTCTTC	CTLTSGDNEQFF
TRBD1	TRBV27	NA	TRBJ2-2	TGTGCCAGCAGGACAGGGGGCGCGAACACCGGGGAGCTGTTTTTT	CASRTGGANTGELFF